This TCR beta chain came from a study of cytomegalovirus exposure and HLA in healthy donors. Germline V gene data show CDR1 as SGHRS and CDR2 as YFSETQ. Between the trimmed V and J ends, which lost 0 bases and 7 bases, there was a span of 7 bases. This CDR3 comprises 12 residues. While unrecorded immune exposures were likely, the donors were nominally healthy when sampled. With respect to this clone: The antigen is unknown.

Vbeta (60) and Jbeta (13) primers were used in the PCR. Libraries were prepared by immunoSEQ multiplex PCR; TCRdb keeps only in-frame clonotypes and omits some of them. The repertoire includes approximately 150,000 clones, 50% to 75% of them detected once, and 7% to 8.5% sits in the top ten. General study results and limits: Prior analysis indicated that the majority of TCR beta V segments exhibited productivity approximately 90% or approximately 30% of the time.

The receptor was isolated from a woman aged 55-69 years in good health and CMV-seropositive. The chain employs TRBV5-1 and TRBJ1-1; D perhaps matches TRBD1 (5 bases). Sequenced: PBMCs. CDR3 protein: CASSLEGIEAFF. CDR3 DNA sequence: TGCGCCAGCAGCTTGGAGGGGATTGAAGCTTTCTTT. Supplemented by reference TRBV5-1 and TRBJ1-1, the full variable domain reads KAGVTQTPRYLIKTRGQQVTLSCSPISGHRSVSWYQQTPGQGLQFLFEYFSETQRNKGNFPGRFSGRQFSNSRSEMNVSTLELGDSALYLCASSLEGIEAFFGQGTRLTVV.